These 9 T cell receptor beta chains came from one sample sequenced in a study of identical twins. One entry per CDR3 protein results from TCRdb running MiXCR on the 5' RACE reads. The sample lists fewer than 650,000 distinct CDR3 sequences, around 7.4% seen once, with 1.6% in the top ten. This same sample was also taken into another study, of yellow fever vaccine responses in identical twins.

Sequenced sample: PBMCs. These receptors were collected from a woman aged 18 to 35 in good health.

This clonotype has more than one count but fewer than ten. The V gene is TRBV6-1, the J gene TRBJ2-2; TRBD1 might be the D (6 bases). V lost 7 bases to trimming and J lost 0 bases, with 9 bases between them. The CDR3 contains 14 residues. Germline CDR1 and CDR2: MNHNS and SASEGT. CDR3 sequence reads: CASIGQPNTGELFF. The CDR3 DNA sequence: TGTGCCAGCATTGGACAGCCGAACACCGGGGAGCTGTTTTTT.

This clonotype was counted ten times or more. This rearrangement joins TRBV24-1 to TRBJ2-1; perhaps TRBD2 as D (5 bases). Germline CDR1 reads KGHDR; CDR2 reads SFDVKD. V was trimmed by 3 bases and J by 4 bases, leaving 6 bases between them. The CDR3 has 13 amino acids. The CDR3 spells CATSDRTYNEQFF. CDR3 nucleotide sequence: TGTGCCACCAGTGATAGGACTTACAATGAGCAGTTCTTC.

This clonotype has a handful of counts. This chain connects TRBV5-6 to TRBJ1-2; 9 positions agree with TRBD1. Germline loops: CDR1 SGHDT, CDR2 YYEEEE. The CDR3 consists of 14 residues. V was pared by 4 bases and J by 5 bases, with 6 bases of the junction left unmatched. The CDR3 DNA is TGTGCCAGCAGCCGGGACAGGGAGTGGTATGGCTACACCTTC. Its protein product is CASSRDREWYGYTF.

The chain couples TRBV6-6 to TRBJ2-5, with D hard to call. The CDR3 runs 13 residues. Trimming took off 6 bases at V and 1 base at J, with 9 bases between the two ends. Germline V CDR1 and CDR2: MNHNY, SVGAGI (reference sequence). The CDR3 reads CASRGISQETQYF. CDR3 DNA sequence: TGTGCCAGCAGGGGGATCAGCCAAGAGACCCAGTACTTC.

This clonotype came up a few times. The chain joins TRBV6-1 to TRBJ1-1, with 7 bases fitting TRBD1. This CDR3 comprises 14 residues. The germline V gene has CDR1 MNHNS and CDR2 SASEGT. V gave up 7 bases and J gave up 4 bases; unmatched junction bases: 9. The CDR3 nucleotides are TGTGCCAGCACCAGCCCAGGGGGTGCCACTGAAGCTTTCTTT. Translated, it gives CASTSPGGATEAFF.

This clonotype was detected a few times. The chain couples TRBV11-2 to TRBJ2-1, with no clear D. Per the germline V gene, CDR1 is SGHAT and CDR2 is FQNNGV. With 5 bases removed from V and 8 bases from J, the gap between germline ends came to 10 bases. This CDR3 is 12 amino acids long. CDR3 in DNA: TGTGCCAGCAGCCCGTGGGCAGATGAGCAGTTCTTC. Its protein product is CASSPWADEQFF.

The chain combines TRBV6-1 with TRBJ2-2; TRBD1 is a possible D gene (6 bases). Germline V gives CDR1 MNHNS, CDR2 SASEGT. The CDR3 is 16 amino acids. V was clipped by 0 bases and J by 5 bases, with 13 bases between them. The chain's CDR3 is CASSEALGASTGELFF. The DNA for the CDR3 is TGTGCCAGCAGTGAAGCGCTGGGGGCGTCAACCGGGGAGCTGTTTTTT.

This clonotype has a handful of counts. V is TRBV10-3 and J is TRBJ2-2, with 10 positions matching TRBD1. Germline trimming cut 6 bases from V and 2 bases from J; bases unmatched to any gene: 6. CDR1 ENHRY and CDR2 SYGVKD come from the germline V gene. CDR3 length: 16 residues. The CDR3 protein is CAIRPRDRGNTGELFF. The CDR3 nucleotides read TGTGCCATCAGACCTCGGGACAGGGGCAACACCGGGGAGCTGTTTTTT.

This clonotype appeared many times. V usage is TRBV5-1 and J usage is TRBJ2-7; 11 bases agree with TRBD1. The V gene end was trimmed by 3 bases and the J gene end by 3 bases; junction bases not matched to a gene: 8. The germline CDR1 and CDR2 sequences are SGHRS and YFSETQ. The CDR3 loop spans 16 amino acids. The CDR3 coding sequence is TGCGCCAGCAGCTCTGCCTCCGGGACAGGGGGCTACGAGCAGTACTTC. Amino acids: CASSSASGTGGYEQYF.